This paragraph reports one TCR beta chain. Antigen: not known. The CDR3 length is 14 residues. Germline V gene data show CDR1 as GTSNPN and CDR2 as SVGIG (reference sequence). Trimming pared 3 bases from V and 3 bases from J, leaving 12 bases between. This entry comes from a study of graft-versus-host responses after intestinal transplantation. Study-level results: With peak circulating GvH clone levels came an association with early post-transplant HvG declines. The authors found GvH clones in recipient marrow, some appearing first in ileum or blood.

The repertoire was sequenced with immunoSEQ multiplex PCR; TCRdb's copy has only in-frame clones and lacks some. The table shows about 70,000 clones, with around 89% occurring only once. The TCR sequence derives from a human donor who was the organ donor for an intestinal transplant. The material was unstimulated CD8+ T cells sorted from spleen or lymph node cells, obtained before transplant. The gene calls are TRBV30 and TRBJ2-4; D perhaps matches TRBD2 (7 bases). CDR3: CAWSEGGGKNIQYF. CDR3 coding DNA: TGTGCCTGGAGCGAGGGGGGGGGCAAAAACATTCAGTACTTC.